This T cell receptor beta chain was found in a study of T cell clones after liver transplantation. In the study overall: A pre-transplant mixed lymphocyte reaction with TCRbeta sequencing defined graft-donor-reactive clones followed in post-transplant blood. Until 12-24 months post-transplant, subjects got standard immunosuppression and no induction. General observations from the study: Conclusions were preliminary, with small, heterogeneous patient groups. Migration into the graft, not deletion, may explain lost graft donor-reactive T cells.

Comment on this clone: Its antigen is undetermined.

The repertoire was sequenced with immunoSEQ multiplex PCR; TCRdb's copy has only in-frame clones and lacks some. This table has some 60,000 clones, 71% appearing once. Germline V gene lookup returns CDR1 SQVTM and CDR2 ANQGSEA. The CDR3 is 13 residues long. V gave up 7 bases and J gave up 5 bases; unmatched junction bases: 8. Sequenced material: CD4+ T cells from blood, taken before liver transplant. This chain links TRBV29-1 with TRBJ2-7, with 10 bases fitting TRBD1. The sequence was obtained from a human donor who received a liver transplant. CDR3 in DNA: TGCAGCGGGCTGGGACAGGGGCTCGACGAGCAGTACTTC. Its translation: CSGLGQGLDEQYF.